One sample yielded the 10 T cell receptor beta chains listed below, sequenced in a study of regulatory T cells in long-lasting Graves disease (dated by TCRdb to the early 2020s). What this sample's time point label stands for: newly diagnosed GD, antithyroid drugs for less than 3 months. For both TCR sequencing and RNA sequencing, RNA was extracted from PBMCs using TRIzol. Library prep was done by multiplex PCR. Sequencing relied on an Illumina HiSeq 4000. To build TCR beta libraries, CDR3 regions were amplified by Arm-PCR using iRepertoire HTBI primers. TCRdb reanalyzed the raw reads on its own, using fastp at Q25 for trimming and MiXCR for clone calling, and kept in-frame beta chains. Rows merge per CDR3 protein into single entries with the most common DNA and genes. Across this sample there are around 250,000 distinct CDR3 sequences, with about 20% seen only once. The ten top clones hold roughly 15% of the sample.

These data were likewise used in another study, on T cells in Graves' hyperthyroidism and ophthalmopathy.

The sample here was peripheral blood mononuclear cells (PBMCs), taken at new diagnosis, from a patient treated with antithyroid drugs. The receptors come from a woman aged 30 to 39 with Graves disease. Donor details come from another sample of the same person, matched by shared clones.

A word on this clonotype: A much bigger clone sits one base away, suggesting this may be a read error. This rearrangement joins TRBV5-6 to TRBJ2-2; 7 nucleotides match TRBD1. The germline gives CDR1 SGHDT, CDR2 YYEEEE. The CDR3 length is 15 residues. Losses at the gene ends were 2 bases for V and 7 bases for J; bases not matched to a gene: 8. The CDR3 region is CASSLQGIQGGELFF. CDR3 nucleotides: TGTGCCAGCAGCTTACAGGGGATACAGGGCGGGGAGCTGTTTTTT.

This clonotype was seen a single time. This rearrangement joins TRBV20-1 to TRBJ1-6; D not certain. Trimming took off 1 base at V and 6 bases at J, with 7 bases between the two ends. The CDR3 extends over 13 amino acids. Germline lookup yields CDR1 DFQATT and CDR2 SNEGSKA (reference sequence). The CDR3 protein is CSARGVTNSPLHF. DNA for the CDR3: TGCAGTGCTAGAGGGGTTACTAATTCACCCCTCCACTTT.

This clonotype has at least ten counts. The rearrangement links TRBV27 to TRBJ2-1, with a weak D call TRBD2 (7 bases). CDR1 is MNHEY, CDR2 SMNVEV, per germline (reference sequence). V lost 3 bases and J lost 8, with 17 bases in between. This CDR3 contains 15 residues. The DNA for the CDR3 is TGTGCCAGCAGTTTTAGGTGGGGGGGCCAGGATGAGCAGTTCTTC. Protein product: CASSFRWGGQDEQFF.

Ten or more counts support this clonotype. The chain couples TRBV11-2 to TRBJ1-1; the D is unclear. This CDR3 contains 12 residues. The V gene lost 5 bases and the J gene lost 5 bases, with 9 bases spanning the gap. The germline CDR1 and CDR2 sequences are SGHAT and FQNNGV. CDR3 loop: CASSQSDTEAFF. The CDR3 DNA sequence: TGTGCCAGCAGCCAAAGTGATACTGAAGCTTTCTTT.

This clonotype was seen at least ten times. This chain connects TRBV12-5 to TRBJ2-3, with D perhaps TRBD1 (6 bases). Germline values: CDR1 LGHNT, CDR2 FRNRAP. This CDR3 spans 15 amino acids. V shed 5 bases and J shed 0 bases, with 12 bases lying between them. CDR3 amino acids: CASGPHRVSTDTQYF. The CDR3 nucleotides are TGTGCTAGTGGTCCGCACAGGGTAAGCACAGATACGCAGTATTTT.

This clonotype appeared a few times. The chain recombines TRBV19 with TRBJ1-2, with D uncertain. Trimming cost V 6 bases and J 2 bases, with 10 bases left between them. The CDR3 length is 13 residues. The germline V gene has CDR1 LNHDA and CDR2 SQIVND (reference sequence). The CDR3 spells CASRSGGNYGYTF. As DNA, the CDR3 is TGTGCCAGTAGATCAGGCGGAAACTATGGCTACACCTTC.

The chain uses TRBV6-2 or TRBV6-3 and TRBJ1-1; D unresolved. The CDR3 contains 15 residues. CDR1 and CDR2 from the germline V gene are MNHEY and SVGEGT. Between the trimmed V and J ends, which lost 0 bases and 2 bases, there was a span of 10 bases. CDR3 bases: TGTGCCAGCAGTTACTCGACACCGGTAAACACTGAAGCTTTCTTT. Translating gives CASSYSTPVNTEAFF.

This chain joins TRBV9 and TRBJ2-1; no definite D call. CDR3 length: 9 residues. CDR1 and CDR2 (germline): SGDLS, YYNGEE. The V end was cut by 10 bases, the J end by 8 bases, with 7 bases between. The CDR3 region is CAGTYEQFF. The DNA of the CDR3 is TGTGCCGGTACATATGAGCAGTTCTTC.

This clonotype was counted once. A far larger clone is one base from this, pointing to a likely read error. The rearrangement uses TRBV6-5 and TRBJ2-7; a possible D gene is TRBD2 (7 bases). The CDR3 is made up of 13 amino acids. The germline V gene encodes CDR1 MNHEY and CDR2 SVGAGI. Trimming removed 0 bases at V and 9 bases at J, with 12 bases between. CDR3 protein: CASSYSTGGGQYF. The DNA for the CDR3 is TGTGCCAGCAGTTACTCGACGGGGGGCGGGCAGTACTTC.

The chain uses TRBV20-1 and TRBJ1-1; maybe TRBD1 (6 bases). This CDR3 contains 12 residues. V was pared by 7 bases and J by 3 bases, with 12 bases between. Germline loops: CDR1 DFQATT, CDR2 SNEGSKA (reference sequence). CDR3 nucleotides: TGCAGTGTGCAGGGGAGGGACACTGAAGCTTTCTTT. It is translated as CSVQGRDTEAFF.